This TCR beta chain derives from a study of blood T cell repertoires in COVID-19. Study in general: The United States, Italy and Spain provided the acute and convalescent COVID-19 samples. The analysed material was cDNA or gDNA that came from T cells, B-cell-depleted T cells, or PBMCs.

Study processing details: How many nucleated cells were present was estimated from reference gene primer amplification. Generated by immunoSEQ multiplex PCR, the TCRdb table keeps only in-frame clones and is missing some. V and J calls and clone size come straight from that table; D and trimming were deduced from the DNA. The sample consists of fewer than 300,000 clones, 87% of them appearing once. The V and J ends lost 4 bases and 8 bases, in that order; junction bases with no gene match: 9. Germline CDR1 and CDR2: SGHRS and YFSETQ. This CDR3 has 14 residues. The sequencing sample was made of peripheral blood. This sequence was found in a woman aged 45-65 years with acute or convalescent COVID-19. This rearrangement joins TRBV5-1 to TRBJ1-2; TRBD1 agrees at 9 bases. The CDR3 sequence: CASSRGQGWEGYTF. The DNA for the CDR3 is TGCGCCAGCAGCCGGGGACAGGGTTGGGAAGGCTACACCTTC.